Each of the 8 T cell receptor beta chains below was sequenced from the same sample in a study of OX40 agonist ivuxolimab in advanced cancers. This table comes from immunoSEQ multiplex PCR, and its TCRdb copy is limited to in-frame clones, with some not included. The table includes some 76,000 clones, 75% to 90% detected once. Sequencing used CD4+ or CD8+ T cells sorted from blood, obtained in a trial of the OX40 agonist ivuxolimab. The receptors shown here come from an adult with an advanced solid tumor such as melanoma, head and neck, liver or kidney cancer.

In its sample, this clone was seen once. The chain recombines TRBV7-6 with TRBJ2-7, with TRBD1 matching 8 bases. The CDR3 has 16 residues. Trimming cost V 1 base and J 2 bases; bases outside gene matches: 7. The germline gives CDR1 SGHVS, CDR2 FNYEAQ. In DNA, the CDR3 is TGTGCCAGCAGCTTAGTAACCGGGACAGGCCCCTACGAGCAGTACTTC. It specifies CASSLVTGTGPYEQYF. Looking up the rest from reference TRBV7-6 and TRBJ2-7 gives the full variable domain: GAGVSQSPRYKVTKRGQDVALRCDPISGHVSLYWYRQALGQGPEFLTYFNYEAQQDKSGLPNDRFSAERPEGSISTLTIQRTEQRDSAMYRCASSLVTGTGPYEQYFGPGTRLTVT.

The chain employs TRBV18 and TRBJ2-2; D gene uncertain. V was clipped by 2 bases and J by 4 bases, with 8 bases between them. Germline assignment: CDR1 KGHSH and CDR2 LQKENI. The CDR3 is made up of 14 amino acids. CDR3 protein: CASSPGDRTGELFF. As DNA, the CDR3 is TGTGCCAGCTCACCAGGGGATCGCACCGGGGAGCTGTTTTTT.

The chain employs TRBV28 and TRBJ1-2; D unresolved. The CDR3 is 15 residues long. The germline CDR1 and CDR2 sequences are MDHEN and SYDVKM. V was trimmed by 3 bases and J by 8 bases, leaving 19 bases between them. The CDR3 nucleotides read TGTGCCAGCAGTTTCATGTTCCACTCCTCTAGGGGCTACACCTTC. Protein: CASSFMFHSSRGYTF.

The V gene is TRBV4-1, the J gene TRBJ2-3; 9 bases map to TRBD2. Germline CDR1 is MGHRA and CDR2 is YSYEKL. This CDR3 has 17 amino acids. The V gene end was trimmed by 1 base and the J gene end by 1 base; junction bases not matched to a gene: 6. The CDR3 loop reads CASSQGGAGGGTDTQYF. DNA for the CDR3: TGCGCCAGCAGCCAAGGGGGAGCGGGAGGTGGCACAGATACGCAGTATTTT.

V and J are TRBV19 and TRBJ1-2; possibly TRBD1 for D (5 bases). The length of the CDR3 is 15 residues. CDR1 is LNHDA and CDR2 is SQIVND in the germline V gene (reference sequence). With 4 bases removed from V and 3 bases from J, the gap between germline ends came to 15 bases. CDR3 coding DNA: TGTGCCAGTAGTAAGGCCAGGGACGCCGACTATGGCTACACCTTC. Translation: CASSKARDADYGYTF.

CDR3 in amino acids: CSVRRDRETNTEAFF. The CDR3 DNA follows: TGCAGCGTGAGAAGGGACAGGGAGACGAACACTGAAGCTTTCTTT. The V call is TRBV29-1, the J call TRBJ1-1, with 9 bases identical to TRBD1. V shed 6 bases, J shed 1 base, and the junction held 9 bases outside the gene matches. This CDR3 region has 15 residues. Germline CDR1 SQVTM, CDR2 ANQGSEA. The complete variable domain, with remaining parts taken from reference TRBV29-1 and TRBJ1-1, reads SAVISQKPSRDICQRGTSLTIQCQVDSQVTMMFWYRQQPGQSLTLIATANQGSEATYESGFVIDKFPISRPNLTFSTLTVSNMSPEDSSIYLCSVRRDRETNTEAFFGQGTRLTVV.

This clone was seen only a few times. The V call is TRBV11-2, the J call TRBJ1-2, with TRBD1 as a possible D gene (5 bases). This CDR3 contains 13 residues. The ends were cut back, 5 bases at V and 2 bases at J, with 9 bases in the middle. CDR1 is SGHAT and CDR2 is FQNNGV in the germline V gene. The CDR3 region is CASSPGPNYGYTF. The CDR3, as DNA: TGTGCCAGCAGCCCGGGACCAAACTATGGCTACACCTTC.

This chain connects TRBV27 to TRBJ2-7; possibly TRBD1 for D (6 bases). CDR1 and CDR2 (germline): MNHEY, SMNVEV (reference sequence). V lost 3 bases and J lost 5, with 14 bases in between. The CDR3 spans 14 residues. The DNA for the CDR3 is TGTGCCAGCAGTTTCATCGGCAGGGGCCACGAGCAGTACTTC. This sequence encodes CASSFIGRGHEQYF.